This entry is about one TCR beta chain. The target antigen is unknown. The CDR3 consists of 15 residues. V lost 6 bases and J 7 bases, leaving 19 bases between the germline ends. Germline assignment: CDR1 SGHAT and CDR2 FQNNGV. The table came from immunoSEQ multiplex PCR; TCRdb's copy has only in-frame clones and leaves some out. The data show around 100,000 clones, approximately 91% seen once. The data were obtained in a study of T cell responses to AZD1222 COVID-19 vaccine. Regarding the study as a whole: Epitopes outside B.1.351 and B.1.1.7 mutated regions reportedly drew nearly half of spike TCRs. Every sample of the repertoires postdated the peak T cell response. Spike-specific TCR breadth and depth both grew after two AZD1222 doses.

The receptor was derived from an adult in good health. V usage is TRBV11-2 and J usage is TRBJ2-1; possible D gene TRBD2, 7 bases. Source: peripheral blood, taken on day 0 of AZD1222 vaccination. The CDR3: CASSSGGLYLNEQFF. CDR3 nucleotides: TGTGCCAGCAGTTCCGGGGGGCTGTATTTAAATGAGCAGTTCTTC.